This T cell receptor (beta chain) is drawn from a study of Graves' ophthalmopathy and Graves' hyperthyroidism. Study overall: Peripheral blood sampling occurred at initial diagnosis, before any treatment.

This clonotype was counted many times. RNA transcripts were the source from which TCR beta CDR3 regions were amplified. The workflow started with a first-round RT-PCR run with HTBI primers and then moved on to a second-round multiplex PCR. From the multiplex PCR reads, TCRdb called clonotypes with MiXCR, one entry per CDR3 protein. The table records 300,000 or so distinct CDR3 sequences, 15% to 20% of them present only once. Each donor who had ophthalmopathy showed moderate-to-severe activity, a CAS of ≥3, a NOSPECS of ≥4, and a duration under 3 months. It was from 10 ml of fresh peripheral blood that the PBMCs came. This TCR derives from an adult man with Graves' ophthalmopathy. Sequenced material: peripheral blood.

The CDR3 sequence: CASSSSGELFF. The CDR3 bases are TGTGCCAGCAGCTCCTCCGGGGAGCTGTTTTTT. V gene TRBV7-6 combines with J gene TRBJ2-2, with D hard to call. This CDR3 has 11 amino acids. Germline V gene data show CDR1 as SGHVS and CDR2 as FNYEAQ. The ends were cut back, 4 bases at V and 6 bases at J, with 3 bases in the middle.